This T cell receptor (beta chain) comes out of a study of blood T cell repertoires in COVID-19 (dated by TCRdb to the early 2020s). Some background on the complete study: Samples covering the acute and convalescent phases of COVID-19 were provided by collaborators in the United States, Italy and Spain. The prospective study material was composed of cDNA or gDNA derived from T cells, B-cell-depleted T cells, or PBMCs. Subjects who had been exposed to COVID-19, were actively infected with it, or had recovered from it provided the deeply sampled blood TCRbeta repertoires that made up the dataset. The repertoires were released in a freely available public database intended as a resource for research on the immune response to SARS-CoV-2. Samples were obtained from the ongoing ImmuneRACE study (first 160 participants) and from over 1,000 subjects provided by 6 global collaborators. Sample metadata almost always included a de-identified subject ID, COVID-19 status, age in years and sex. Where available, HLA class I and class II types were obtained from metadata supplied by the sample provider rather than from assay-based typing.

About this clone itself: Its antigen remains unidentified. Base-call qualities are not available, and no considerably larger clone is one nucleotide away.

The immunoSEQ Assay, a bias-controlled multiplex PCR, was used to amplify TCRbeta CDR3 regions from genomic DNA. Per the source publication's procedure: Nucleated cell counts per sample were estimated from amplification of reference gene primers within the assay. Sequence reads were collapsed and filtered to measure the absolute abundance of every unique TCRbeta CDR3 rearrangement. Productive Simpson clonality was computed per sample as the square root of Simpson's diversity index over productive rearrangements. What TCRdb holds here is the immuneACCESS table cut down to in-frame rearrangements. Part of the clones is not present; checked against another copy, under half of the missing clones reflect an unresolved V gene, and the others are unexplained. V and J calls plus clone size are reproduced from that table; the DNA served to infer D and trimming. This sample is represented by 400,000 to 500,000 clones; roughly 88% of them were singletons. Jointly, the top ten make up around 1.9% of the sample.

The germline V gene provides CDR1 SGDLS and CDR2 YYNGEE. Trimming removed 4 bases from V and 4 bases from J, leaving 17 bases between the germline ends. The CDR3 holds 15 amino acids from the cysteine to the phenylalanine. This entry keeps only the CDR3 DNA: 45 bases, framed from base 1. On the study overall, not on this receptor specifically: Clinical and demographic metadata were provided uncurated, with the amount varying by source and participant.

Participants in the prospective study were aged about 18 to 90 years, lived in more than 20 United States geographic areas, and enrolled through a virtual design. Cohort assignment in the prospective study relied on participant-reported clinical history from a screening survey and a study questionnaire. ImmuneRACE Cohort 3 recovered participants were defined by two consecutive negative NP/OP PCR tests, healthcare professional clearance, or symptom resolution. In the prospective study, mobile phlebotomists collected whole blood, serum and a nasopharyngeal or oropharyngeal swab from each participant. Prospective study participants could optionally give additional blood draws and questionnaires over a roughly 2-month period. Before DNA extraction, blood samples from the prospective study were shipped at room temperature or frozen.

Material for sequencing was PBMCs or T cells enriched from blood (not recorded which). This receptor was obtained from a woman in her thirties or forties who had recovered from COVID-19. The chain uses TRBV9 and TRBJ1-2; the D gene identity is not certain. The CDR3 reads CASSPTTSAFYGYTF. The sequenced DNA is TGTGCCAGCAGCCCCACTACGTCGGCCTTCTATGGCTACACCTTC.